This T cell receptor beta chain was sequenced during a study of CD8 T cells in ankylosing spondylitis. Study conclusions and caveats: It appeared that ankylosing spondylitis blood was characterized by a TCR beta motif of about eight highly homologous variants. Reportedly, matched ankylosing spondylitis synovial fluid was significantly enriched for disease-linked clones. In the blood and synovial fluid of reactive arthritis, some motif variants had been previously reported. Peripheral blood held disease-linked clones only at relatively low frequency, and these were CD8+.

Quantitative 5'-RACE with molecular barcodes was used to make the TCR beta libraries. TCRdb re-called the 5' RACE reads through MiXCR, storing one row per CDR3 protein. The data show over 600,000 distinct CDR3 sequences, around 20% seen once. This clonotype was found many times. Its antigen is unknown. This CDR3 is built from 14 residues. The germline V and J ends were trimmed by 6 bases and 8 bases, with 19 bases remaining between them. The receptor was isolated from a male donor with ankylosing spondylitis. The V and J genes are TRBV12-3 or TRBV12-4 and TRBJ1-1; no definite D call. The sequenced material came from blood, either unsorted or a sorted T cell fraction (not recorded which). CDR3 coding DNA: TGTGCCAGCAGCATCAGCTCGGGAAACAAGGAAGCTTTCTTT. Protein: CASSISSGNKEAFF.